These T cell receptor beta chains were read from a single sample in a study of T cell clones after liver transplantation. This table comes from immunoSEQ multiplex PCR, and its TCRdb copy is limited to in-frame clones, with some not included. The sample comprises over 50,000 clones, about 81% of which are singletons, and approximately 8.5% rests with the top ten. Sequencing was performed on CD4+ T cells from blood, taken before liver transplant. The receptors come from a human donor who received a liver transplant. Each CDR3 is given with its conserved first and last residue. Fields, in order: J gene, D gene, V gene, clone size, CDR3 DNA, CDR3 protein. A D gene is named only where the DNA matches it firmly. The size of a clone is reported for some rows only, either as once, few or many, or as a class for expanded clones.

TRBJ2-3,.,TRBV9,.,TGTGCCAGCAGCGTCGCCCGGGGGGCGGTAGATACGCAGTATTTT,CASSVARGAVDTQYF
TRBJ1-4,.,TRBV12-1,.,TGTGCCAGCAGCAGTAGGGGGCCCACCCATAATGAAAAACTGTTTTTT,CASSSRGPTHNEKLFF
TRBJ2-5,TRBD2,TRBV5-1,once,TGCGCCAGCCGAGGGACTAGCAGAGAGACCCAGTACTTC,CASRGTSRETQYF
TRBJ2-2,.,TRBV5-1,few,TGCGCCAGCAACACCATGGAGAACACCGGGGAGCTGTTTTTT,CASNTMENTGELFF
TRBJ2-5,TRBD2,TRBV30,.,TGTGCCTGGAGTAGGGCGAGCGGGAGGCTAAGGGAGACCCAGTACTTC,CAWSRASGRLRETQYF
TRBJ1-1,TRBD1,TRBV29-1,.,TGCAGCGTTAGAACAGGGGGAGGGACTGAAGCTTTCTTT,CSVRTGGGTEAFF
TRBJ1-3,.,TRBV5-1,medium-sized,TGCGCCAGCAGCGGATCGGGGGGTGGAAACACCATATATTTT,CASSGSGGGNTIYF
TRBJ1-1,.,TRBV4-1,.,TGCGCCAGCAGCCAAGGGTTTTTGGCTTTCTTT,CASSQGFLAFF
TRBJ2-7,.,TRBV30,.,TGTGCCTGGCAGAAGGAAGCACGGGGGGAGCAGTACTTC,CAWQKEARGEQYF
TRBJ2-3,TRBD2,TRBV5-1,.,TGCGCCAGCAGCCCTCCCTCGACTAGCGGGGGGGTAGATACGCAGTATTTT,CASSPPSTSGGVDTQYF
TRBJ2-7,.,TRBV9,once,TGTGCCAGCAGCCAAGCCGGGGACGGCGAGCAGTACTTC,CASSQAGDGEQYF
TRBJ2-7,.,TRBV2,.,TGTGCCAGCAGTCGACAGGGGAGGGAATACGAGCAGTACTTC,CASSRQGREYEQYF